These 29 T cell receptor beta chains originate from one sample sequenced in a study of blood T cell repertoires in COVID-19. Libraries were prepared by immunoSEQ multiplex PCR; TCRdb keeps only in-frame clonotypes and omits some of them. The sample consists of approximately 180,000 clones, around 89% of them appearing once. Sequenced material: peripheral blood. The receptors derive from a man aged 40-49 years with active or convalescent COVID-19.

The chain employs TRBV5-4 and TRBJ2-3; 10 bases are shared with TRBD2. The CDR3 is 15 residues long. With V trimmed by 1 base and J by 4 bases, 3 bases remained unmatched. Per germline, CDR1 SGHNT and CDR2 YYREEE (reference sequence). Here the CDR3 reads CASSLTSGKADTQYF. The CDR3, as DNA: TGTGCCAGCAGCTTGACTAGCGGGAAGGCAGATACGCAGTATTTT. Full variable domain (outside the CDR3, taken from reference TRBV5-4 and TRBJ2-3): ETGVTQSPTHLIKTRGQQVTLRCSSQSGHNTVSWYQQALGQGPQFIFQYYREEENGRGNFPPRFSGLQFPNYSSELNVNALELDDSALYLCASSLTSGKADTQYFGPGTRLTVL.

The CDR3 DNA is TGTGCCAGCAGCCACAGACTAGCGGGGGGTACAGATACGCAGTATTTT. The encoded protein is CASSHRLAGGTDTQYF. The rearrangement joins TRBV7-2 to TRBJ2-3; 13 bases match TRBD2. Germline V CDR1 and CDR2: SGHTA, FQGNSA. The CDR3 has 16 amino acids. The V segment lost 5 bases and the J segment 3 bases; nucleotides outside the gene matches: 5.

The chain carries TRBV4-3 and TRBJ2-3; 14 positions agree with TRBD2. The CDR3 is 21 residues long. V lost 3 bases, J lost 2 bases, and 16 bases stayed unmatched. Germline V gene data show CDR1 as LGHNA and CDR2 as YSLEER. The CDR3 loop reads CASSQYRGGLAGGKATDTQYF. DNA for the CDR3: TGCGCCAGCAGCCAGTACAGGGGTGGACTAGCGGGGGGAAAAGCCACAGATACGCAGTATTTT.

The V and J genes are TRBV5-1 and TRBJ1-1, with D maybe TRBD1 (5 bases). The CDR3 extends over 15 amino acids. Germline V gene sequence: CDR1 SGHRS, CDR2 YFSETQ. V was pared by 4 bases and J by 4 bases, with 17 bases between. The CDR3 DNA is TGCGCCAGCAGCCGACACGACAGCCTTGGCACTGAAGCTTTCTTT. Translating gives CASSRHDSLGTEAFF.

The V call is TRBV5-6, the J call TRBJ2-2; possibly TRBD1 for D (6 bases). Trimming pared 0 bases from V and 0 bases from J, leaving 12 bases between. The CDR3 has 17 amino acids. Germline V lookup: CDR1 SGHDT, CDR2 YYEEEE. CDR3 sequence: CASSLVGASPNTGELFF. The DNA for the CDR3 is TGTGCCAGCAGCTTGGTGGGGGCCTCACCGAACACCGGGGAGCTGTTTTTT.

This sequence joins TRBV29-1 and TRBJ2-7, with a possible D match to TRBD2 (5 bases). Trimming took 3 bases from V and 2 from J, leaving 14 bases between them. This CDR3 has 14 amino acids. Germline V lookup: CDR1 SQVTM, CDR2 ANQGSEA. The DNA for the CDR3 is TGCAGCGTTGATGAAGGGCGGGCTACCTACGAGCAGTACTTC. Translating gives CSVDEGRATYEQYF.

The chain is built from TRBV11-3 and TRBJ2-5; 10 bases fit TRBD2. The germline V gene encodes CDR1 SGHNT and CDR2 YENEEA. Trimming removed 3 bases from V and 2 bases from J; junction bases left unmatched: 3. The CDR3 has 15 residues. The CDR3 reads CASSFLAGAQETQYF. In nucleotides, the CDR3 is TGTGCCAGCAGCTTCCTAGCGGGGGCACAAGAGACCCAGTACTTC.

The chain carries TRBV5-1 and TRBJ2-7; 8 bases align to TRBD2. With 2 bases clipped from V and 6 bases from J, the junction kept 4 bases outside the gene matches. The length of the CDR3 is 13 residues. CDR1 SGHRS and CDR2 YFSETQ come from the germline V gene. In nucleotides, the CDR3 is TGCGCCAGCAGCTTAAGCGGGGGCTTCGAGCAGTACTTC. Its protein product is CASSLSGGFEQYF. Full variable domain (remainder filled in from reference TRBV5-1 and TRBJ2-7): KAGVTQTPRYLIKTRGQQVTLSCSPISGHRSVSWYQQTPGQGLQFLFEYFSETQRNKGNFPGRFSGRQFSNSRSEMNVSTLELGDSALYLCASSLSGGFEQYFGPGTRLTVT.

The genes are TRBV12-3 or TRBV12-4 and TRBJ1-2; possible D gene TRBD1, 6 bases. The V and J ends lost 6 bases and 2 bases respectively, with 10 bases between them. This CDR3 contains 13 residues. The CDR3: CASRGAPNYGYTF. The CDR3 DNA follows: TGTGCCAGCAGGGGGGCGCCCAACTATGGCTACACCTTC.

The chain has TRBV19 and TRBJ2-7, with a weak D call TRBD1 (5 bases). This CDR3 comprises 15 residues. V was clipped by 5 bases and J by 0 bases, with 14 bases between them. Germline V gene lookup returns CDR1 LNHDA and CDR2 SQIVND (reference sequence). CDR3 DNA: TGTGCCAGTAGTCCTAAACAGGAGAGCTCCTACGAGCAGTACTTC. Protein: CASSPKQESSYEQYF.

This chain connects TRBV5-6 to TRBJ1-1, with D perhaps matching TRBD1 (5 bases). The V gene's germline CDR1 is SGHDT and CDR2 YYEEEE. V was trimmed by 0 bases and J by 4 bases, leaving 10 bases between them. The CDR3 contains 14 residues. The CDR3 DNA is TGTGCCAGCAGCTTGGGGGGGAGGAGCACTGAAGCTTTCTTT. Translating it yields CASSLGGRSTEAFF.

This clone showed up just a few times. This chain uses TRBV2 with TRBJ1-2; D might be TRBD1 (6 bases). The V and J ends lost 6 bases and 7 bases respectively, with 21 bases between them. CDR1 is SNHLY, CDR2 FYNNEI, per germline. CDR3 length: 15 amino acids. DNA for the CDR3: TGTGCCAGCAGCGCAGAAGGACAGAACCTCCGTGGCTACACCTTC. Its translation: CASSAEGQNLRGYTF.

This CDR3 reads CASSLGLAAYEQYF. The CDR3, as DNA: TGTGCCAGCAGTCTGGGACTAGCGGCTTACGAGCAGTACTTC. The chain joins TRBV28 to TRBJ2-7, with 11 bases lining up with TRBD2. From germline, CDR1 is MDHEN and CDR2 SYDVKM. The J segment lost 4 bases and the V segment lost 5 bases, leaving 4 bases of the junction unmatched. The CDR3 extends over 14 amino acids.

The chain has TRBV10-3 and TRBJ2-3, with 10 bases lining up with TRBD2. CDR1 and CDR2 from the germline V gene are ENHRY and SYGVKD. The CDR3 sequence is 15 residues long. The trim removed 4 bases at V and 2 bases at J, leaving 3 bases unmatched. The CDR3 spells CAISVLAGATDTQYF. The CDR3 DNA follows: TGTGCCATCAGTGTTCTAGCGGGAGCCACAGATACGCAGTATTTT.

The chain links TRBV5-1 to TRBJ1-1, with 11 bases lining up with TRBD1. Germline CDR1 reads SGHRS; CDR2 reads YFSETQ. Trimming took 4 bases from V and 11 from J; bases not matched to a gene: 13. The CDR3 is 15 amino acids. The CDR3 nucleotides are TGCGCCAGCAGCCAGGGGACAGGGGGTAGCGGATACGCTTTCTTT. It is translated as CASSQGTGGSGYAFF.

The chain employs TRBV10-2 and TRBJ1-1; D ambiguous. Germline values: CDR1 WSHSY, CDR2 SAAADI. CDR3 length: 13 residues. The V end was cut by 6 bases, the J end by 4 bases, with 12 bases between. DNA of the CDR3: TGCGCCAGCAGGGAGGGCGGCGGCACTGAAGCTTTCTTT. Protein: CASREGGGTEAFF.

The chain has TRBV20-1 and TRBJ1-6, with a weak D call TRBD1 (5 bases). The germline CDR1 and CDR2 sequences are DFQATT and SNEGSKA (reference sequence). Deletions cut 3 bases from V and 4 bases from J, with 10 bases between. This CDR3 has 14 amino acids. The CDR3 protein is CSASMTDYNSPLHF. DNA of the CDR3: TGCAGTGCTAGTATGACAGATTATAATTCACCCCTCCACTTT.

This rearrangement joins TRBV28 to TRBJ1-6; 7 bases align to TRBD1. V lost 7 bases and J lost 7; bases outside the gene matches: 7. Germline V gene data show CDR1 as MDHEN and CDR2 as SYDVKM. The CDR3 sequence is 14 residues long. CDR3 nucleotides: TGTGCCAGCATCCCTCAGGGGGAGAATTCACCCCTCCACTTT. Its translation is CASIPQGENSPLHF.

This chain joins TRBV25-1 and TRBJ1-6; 8 bases map to TRBD1. Germline V gene data show CDR1 as MGHDK and CDR2 as SYGVNS. The CDR3 sequence is 14 residues long. V lost 1 base and J lost 16; bases outside the gene matches: 9. The CDR3 region is CASSEFPGQVMLHF. The DNA for the CDR3 is TGTGCCAGCAGTGAATTCCCGGGACAGGTGATGCTCCACTTT.

This rearrangement joins TRBV14 to TRBJ1-3, with D uncertain. CDR3 length: 16 amino acids. Trimming pared 3 bases from V and 4 bases from J, leaving 16 bases between. The germline V gene encodes CDR1 SGHDN and CDR2 FVKESK. CDR3 bases: TGTGCCAGCAGCCAGGTTAGGTGGAGTCCGGGAAACACCATATATTTT. It is translated as CASSQVRWSPGNTIYF.

As regards this clone: This specimen includes other DNA sequences encoding the same CDR3. The rearrangement links TRBV5-4 to TRBJ2-2; 7 bases are a match to TRBD1. Losses at the gene ends were 4 bases for V and 1 base for J; bases not matched to a gene: 4. The CDR3 is 15 amino acids. CDR1 is SGHNT, CDR2 YYREEE, per germline (reference sequence). Written as DNA, the CDR3 is TGTGCCAGCAGCAGTCGGACAGGGAACACCGGGGAGCTGTTTTTT. Protein: CASSSRTGNTGELFF.

The chain has TRBV5-1 and TRBJ2-1; the D gene is possibly TRBD1 (6 bases). The CDR3 loop spans 14 amino acids. Trimming removed 0 bases from V and 8 bases from J, with 12 bases in between. CDR1 and CDR2 (germline): SGHRS, YFSETQ. CDR3 coding DNA: TGCGCCAGCAGCTTGGACAGGGTATGGGATGAGCAGTTCTTC. Translating it yields CASSLDRVWDEQFF.

The chain links TRBV19 to TRBJ2-4; a weak D match, TRBD1 (6 bases). The germline V gene encodes CDR1 LNHDA and CDR2 SQIVND (reference sequence). V was shortened by 1 base and J by 8 bases, with 15 bases between the two germline ends. The CDR3 is 15 amino acids. The CDR3 is CASSIVTGILDIQYF. CDR3 sequence (DNA): TGTGCCAGTAGTATAGTTACAGGGATATTGGACATTCAGTACTTC. The full variable domain, its missing parts supplied by reference TRBV19 and TRBJ2-4, is DGGITQSPKYLFRKEGQNVTLSCEQNLNHDAMYWYRQDPGQGLRLIYYSQIVNDFQKGDIAEGYSVSREKKESFPLTVTSAQKNPTAFYLCASSIVTGILDIQYFGAGTRLSVL.

J is TRBJ2-3 and V is TRBV6-5; tentatively, D is TRBD1 (7 bases). Between the trimmed V and J ends, which lost 2 bases and 2 bases, there was a span of 14 bases. Looked up from germline, CDR1 is MNHEY and CDR2 is SVGAGI. This CDR3 comprises 16 residues. The CDR3: CASSYDRRGPTDTQYF. The DNA for the CDR3 is TGTGCCAGCAGTTACGACAGGAGGGGGCCCACAGATACGCAGTATTTT.

The chain recombines TRBV7-9 with TRBJ2-3; D gene ambiguous. The CDR3 is made up of 14 amino acids. V shed 5 bases and J shed 0 bases, with 9 bases lying between them. CDR1 SEHNR and CDR2 FQNEAQ come from the germline V gene (reference sequence). This CDR3 reads CASSPTPSTDTQYF. CDR3 coding DNA: TGTGCCAGCAGCCCTACTCCTAGCACAGATACGCAGTATTTT.

The chain carries TRBV23-1 and TRBJ1-4; 9 bases map to TRBD1. TRBV23-1 is classed as an ORF, of uncertain function. V shed 3 bases, J shed 4 bases, and the junction held 6 bases outside the gene matches. The CDR3 is made up of 16 amino acids. In DNA form, the CDR3 reads TGCGCCAGCAGTCACCGGGGACAGGGCAATAATGAAAAACTGTTTTTT. Encoded protein: CASSHRGQGNNEKLFF.

CDR3: CASSSQGGDYGYTF. CDR3 nucleotide sequence: TGTGCCAGCAGCTCCCAGGGGGGAGACTATGGCTACACCTTC. V is TRBV5-5 and J is TRBJ1-2; 7 bases align to TRBD1. CDR3 length: 14 residues. The V segment lost 3 bases and the J segment 3 bases; nucleotides outside the gene matches: 5. Germline V gene sequence: CDR1 SGHKS, CDR2 YYEKEE (reference sequence).

V is TRBV28 and J is TRBJ1-4, with 7 bases lining up with TRBD1. The trim removed 4 bases at V and 8 bases at J, leaving 4 bases unmatched. The CDR3 totals 13 residues. Germline V gene sequence: CDR1 MDHEN, CDR2 SYDVKM. CDR3 residues: CASSSGGREKLFF. The CDR3 DNA is TGTGCCAGCAGTTCAGGGGGGAGGGAAAAACTGTTTTTT. Drawing the rest from reference TRBV28 and TRBJ1-4, the complete variable domain is DVKVTQSSRYLVKRTGEKVFLECVQDMDHENMFWYRQDPGLGLRLIYFSYDVKMKEKGDIPEGYSVSREKKERFSLILESASTNQTSMYLCASSSGGREKLFFGSGTQLSVL.

Here the CDR3 reads CASSWTAGQGRSYEQYF. DNA for the CDR3: TGTGCCAGCAGCTGGACAGCCGGACAGGGAAGATCCTACGAGCAGTACTTC. The V call is TRBV5-5, the J call TRBJ2-7; 8 bases map to TRBD1. This CDR3 region has 17 residues. From germline, CDR1 is SGHKS and CDR2 YYEKEE (reference sequence). V dropped 3 bases and J dropped 1; count of bases not matched to a gene: 12.